Listed below are T cell receptor beta chains from one sample, sequenced in a study of T cell repertoires in cytomegalovirus infection. TCRdb recomputed calls from the reads with MiXCR, one row per CDR3 protein. This sample has around 430,000 distinct CDR3 sequences, with 42% found just once. Which antigens these TCRs recognize remains unknown. The material was cultured PBMCs, obtained from culture after CMV antigen stimulation. Every receptor here comes from a human donor in good health (CMV status not recorded). Some clones in this sample may be carry-over from other donors' samples. Each CDR3 is given with its conserved first and last residue. The D gene is left open where the match is weak. Expanded clones are given a class, and other clones once, few, many or no size at all.

V: TRBV4-1
J: TRBJ2-1
D: TRBD2
size: few
CDR3: CASSESGIDYNEQFF
DNA: TGCGCCAGCAGCGAAAGCGGGATTGACTACAATGAGCAGTTCTTC

V: TRBV6-2/TRBV6-3
J: TRBJ2-5
D: .
size: .
CDR3: CATYSPQSRETQYF
DNA: TGTGCCACTTACAGCCCACAGTCGCGAGAGACCCAGTACTTC

V: TRBV7-2
J: TRBJ2-1
D: .
size: .
CDR3: CASSLVGRLSYNEQFF
DNA: TGTGCCAGCAGCTTAGTCGGCAGGCTATCCTACAATGAGCAGTTCTTC

V: TRBV11-2
J: TRBJ2-1
D: TRBD2
size: few
CDR3: CASSLDPVAGVAYNEQFF
DNA: TGTGCCAGCAGCTTAGATCCTGTAGCGGGAGTCGCCTACAATGAGCAGTTCTTC

V: TRBV6-6
J: TRBJ2-1
D: .
size: .
CDR3: CASSYSRGPDEQFF
DNA: TGTGCCAGCAGTTACTCCCGGGGTCCCGATGAGCAGTTCTTC

V: TRBV12-3/TRBV12-4
J: TRBJ2-7
D: TRBD2
size: .
CDR3: CASSFGRASSYEQYF
DNA: TGTGCCAGCAGTTTCGGGAGGGCCTCTTCCTACGAGCAGTACTTC

V: TRBV2
J: TRBJ2-5
D: TRBD2
size: .
CDR3: CASSKLGLAEQTQYF
DNA: TGTGCCAGCAGTAAATTGGGACTAGCGGAACAGACCCAGTACTTC

V: TRBV7-6
J: TRBJ2-7
D: TRBD2
size: .
CDR3: CASSPIAGVASEQYF
DNA: TGTGCCAGCAGCCCCATAGCGGGAGTCGCTTCCGAGCAGTACTTC

V: TRBV3-1
J: TRBJ2-1
D: .
size: .
CDR3: CASSQRGLGDEQFF
DNA: TGTGCCAGCAGCCAGCGTGGACTCGGGGATGAGCAGTTCTTC

V: TRBV4-1
J: TRBJ2-7
D: .
size: few
CDR3: CASSKGIAYEQYF
DNA: TGCGCCAGCAGCAAAGGGATCGCCTACGAGCAGTACTTC

V: TRBV15
J: TRBJ2-1
D: TRBD1
size: once
CDR3: CATSRDSAGGNEQFF
DNA: TGTGCCACCAGCAGAGATTCCGCAGGGGGCAATGAGCAGTTCTTC

V: TRBV20-1
J: TRBJ2-2
D: TRBD2
size: .
CDR3: CSARARGGLGGELFF
DNA: TGCAGTGCTAGAGCTCGCGGGGGTTTGGGCGGGGAGCTGTTTTTT

V: TRBV2
J: TRBJ1-5
D: .
size: .
CDR3: CASAYRTADQPQHF
DNA: TGTGCCAGCGCATACAGGACGGCAGATCAGCCCCAGCATTTT

V: TRBV6-5
J: TRBJ1-4
D: .
size: few
CDR3: CASSYSGRVEEKLFF
DNA: TGTGCCAGCAGTTACTCGGGCAGGGTGGAAGAAAAACTGTTTTTT

V: TRBV7-2
J: TRBJ1-2
D: .
size: .
CDR3: CASSPFQGRGYGYTF
DNA: TGTGCCAGCAGCCCGTTCCAGGGGAGAGGCTATGGCTACACCTTC

V: TRBV7-2
J: TRBJ2-5
D: .
size: .
CDR3: CASSVTGFRETQYF
DNA: TGTGCCAGCAGCGTTACAGGGTTTCGGGAGACCCAGTACTTC

V: TRBV4-2
J: TRBJ2-7
D: .
size: .
CDR3: CASSFEDSSYEQYF
DNA: TGTGCCAGCAGCTTTGAGGACAGCTCCTACGAGCAGTACTTC

V: TRBV14
J: TRBJ2-7
D: TRBD2
size: .
CDR3: CASSHLIDPGGSLLYEQYF
DNA: TGTGCCAGCAGCCACCTCATCGACCCCGGGGGGAGCCTCCTCTACGAGCAGTACTTC

V: TRBV6-1
J: TRBJ1-5
D: .
size: .
CDR3: CASSEGGGKPQHF
DNA: TGTGCCAGCAGTGAAGGGGGAGGTAAGCCCCAGCATTTT

V: TRBV28
J: TRBJ1-1
D: TRBD1
size: .
CDR3: CASSLVTRGPGEAFF
DNA: TGTGCCAGCAGTTTAGTTACCAGGGGGCCTGGTGAAGCTTTCTTT

V: TRBV20-1
J: TRBJ2-1
D: .
size: .
CDR3: CSARDWASSYNEQFF
DNA: TGCAGTGCTAGAGATTGGGCCAGCTCCTACAATGAGCAGTTCTTC

V: TRBV12-3/TRBV12-4
J: TRBJ2-2
D: .
size: few
CDR3: CASSSPGTYTGELFF
DNA: TGTGCCAGCAGTTCACCCGGGACCTACACCGGGGAGCTGTTTTTT

V: TRBV7-2
J: TRBJ1-5
D: .
size: few
CDR3: CASSLSSAGHQPQHF
DNA: TGTGCCAGCAGCTTATCCTCTGCGGGCCATCAGCCCCAGCATTTT

V: TRBV5-4
J: TRBJ1-3
D: TRBD1
size: .
CDR3: CASSRDRGATGNTIYF
DNA: TGTGCCAGCAGCAGGGACAGGGGAGCAACTGGAAACACCATATATTTT

V: TRBV7-8
J: TRBJ2-3
D: TRBD2
size: .
CDR3: CASSGQGLDTDTQYF
DNA: TGTGCCAGCAGCGGACAAGGACTAGACACAGATACGCAGTATTTT

V: TRBV4-2
J: TRBJ1-5
D: .
size: .
CDR3: CASSQDRGRDNQPQHF
DNA: TGTGCCAGCAGCCAAGATCGGGGGCGGGATAATCAGCCCCAGCATTTT

V: TRBV5-4
J: TRBJ2-6
D: .
size: .
CDR3: CASRVLGSGANVLTF
DNA: TGTGCCAGCAGGGTTTTAGGTTCTGGGGCCAACGTCCTGACTTTC

V: TRBV28
J: TRBJ1-6
D: .
size: .
CDR3: CASSPIRPRVDSPLHF
DNA: TGTGCCAGCAGTCCAATACGCCCCAGGGTTGATTCACCCCTCCACTTT

V: TRBV6-1
J: TRBJ1-4
D: .
size: .
CDR3: CASSEPTNEKLFF
DNA: TGTGCCAGCAGTGAGCCAACTAATGAAAAACTGTTTTTT

V: TRBV10-3
J: TRBJ2-7
D: .
size: .
CDR3: CAISESGSYEQYF
DNA: TGTGCCATCAGTGAGTCGGGGTCCTACGAGCAGTACTTC

V: TRBV6-8
J: TRBJ1-5
D: TRBD1
size: .
CDR3: CASSSGTVYSNQPQHF
DNA: TGTGCCAGCAGCTCCGGGACAGTGTATAGCAATCAGCCCCAGCATTTT

V: TRBV7-2
J: TRBJ1-3
D: .
size: many
CDR3: CASSSDRQRGNTIYF
DNA: TGTGCCAGCAGCTCAGATAGACAGCGTGGAAACACCATATATTTT

V: TRBV18
J: TRBJ1-1
D: .
size: .
CDR3: CASSPRQAGTEAFF
DNA: TGTGCCAGCTCACCACGTCAGGCTGGCACTGAAGCTTTCTTT

V: TRBV28
J: TRBJ1-4
D: .
size: .
CDR3: CASSFRGGKLFF
DNA: TGTGCCAGCAGTTTCAGGGGCGGAAAACTGTTTTTT

V: TRBV7-2
J: TRBJ2-1
D: TRBD1
size: few
CDR3: CASSFSFSQGAYNEQFF
DNA: TGTGCCAGCAGCTTTTCGTTTTCCCAGGGGGCCTACAATGAGCAGTTCTTC

V: TRBV6-8
J: TRBJ2-7
D: TRBD1
size: .
CDR3: CASRYDRATSYEQYF
DNA: TGTGCCAGCAGATACGACAGGGCCACCTCCTACGAGCAGTACTTC

V: TRBV6-1
J: TRBJ2-3
D: .
size: .
CDR3: CASRAGRGESTQYF
DNA: TGTGCCAGCAGGGCAGGCCGGGGAGAATCTACGCAGTATTTT

V: TRBV11-1
J: TRBJ2-7
D: .
size: .
CDR3: CASSITEYEQYF
DNA: TGTGCCAGCAGCATCACAGAGTACGAGCAGTACTTC

V: TRBV7-2
J: TRBJ2-3
D: TRBD2
size: few
CDR3: CASSISSEWEGPRTDTQYF
DNA: TGTGCCAGCAGCATCAGTTCGGAGTGGGAGGGCCCTCGGACAGATACGCAGTATTTT

V: TRBV19
J: TRBJ1-3
D: TRBD1
size: .
CDR3: CASGQGSGNTIYF
DNA: TGTGCCAGTGGACAGGGATCAGGAAACACCATATATTTT

V: TRBV6-5
J: TRBJ2-5
D: .
size: few
CDR3: CASSYGSGNQETQYF
DNA: TGTGCCAGCAGTTACGGATCTGGGAACCAAGAGACCCAGTACTTC

V: TRBV25-1
J: TRBJ2-5
D: .
size: few
CDR3: CASSESGGIETQYF
DNA: TGTGCCAGCAGTGAATCTGGGGGGATCGAGACCCAGTACTTC

V: TRBV30
J: TRBJ1-2
D: .
size: .
CDR3: CAYTKQVNYGYTF
DNA: TGTGCCTATACCAAACAGGTTAACTATGGCTACACCTTC

V: TRBV6-2/TRBV6-3
J: TRBJ1-6
D: .
size: .
CDR3: CASGGALGVTLHF
DNA: TGTGCCAGCGGGGGGGCCTTAGGTGTGACCCTCCACTTT

V: TRBV18
J: TRBJ1-2
D: TRBD1
size: .
CDR3: CASSPGTGPLYGYTF
DNA: TGTGCCAGCTCCCCCGGGACAGGTCCGCTCTATGGCTACACCTTC

V: TRBV6-1
J: TRBJ1-4
D: .
size: few
CDR3: CASSEAWQVNEKLFF
DNA: TGTGCCAGCAGTGAAGCTTGGCAGGTTAATGAAAAACTGTTTTTT

V: TRBV6-1
J: TRBJ1-1
D: .
size: .
CDR3: CATARNTEAFF
DNA: TGTGCCACGGCGCGGAACACTGAAGCTTTCTTT

V: TRBV15
J: TRBJ1-1
D: .
size: few
CDR3: CATSRDEGGEGTEAFF
DNA: TGTGCCACCAGCAGAGATGAAGGGGGGGAGGGCACTGAAGCTTTCTTT

V: TRBV7-6
J: TRBJ2-1
D: TRBD2
size: few
CDR3: CASSLASGGVNEQFF
DNA: TGTGCCAGCAGCTTAGCTAGCGGGGGGGTCAATGAGCAGTTCTTC

V: TRBV7-6
J: TRBJ2-1
D: .
size: few
CDR3: CASSLAGSNEQFF
DNA: TGTGCCAGCAGCTTAGCGGGAAGCAATGAGCAGTTCTTC

V: TRBV25-1
J: TRBJ1-5
D: .
size: few
CDR3: CARDFGGGNQPQHF
DNA: TGTGCCAGAGATTTTGGGGGGGGCAATCAGCCCCAGCATTTT

V: TRBV6-1
J: TRBJ2-2
D: .
size: .
CDR3: CASSEAVLGTGELFF
DNA: TGTGCCAGCAGTGAGGCTGTTCTGGGCACCGGGGAGCTGTTTTTT

V: TRBV19
J: TRBJ2-3
D: TRBD2
size: .
CDR3: CASSRLAGSGTDTQYF
DNA: TGTGCCAGTAGCAGACTAGCGGGCTCCGGAACAGATACGCAGTATTTT

V: TRBV7-2
J: TRBJ2-7
D: TRBD1
size: many
CDR3: CASSTRQGSEQYF
DNA: TGTGCCAGCAGCACCCGACAGGGTTCCGAGCAGTACTTC

V: TRBV7-2
J: TRBJ2-1
D: .
size: many
CDR3: CASSFFGQDEQFF
DNA: TGTGCCAGCAGCTTTTTCGGGCAAGATGAGCAGTTCTTC

V: TRBV2
J: TRBJ2-1
D: TRBD2
size: .
CDR3: CASSASGGNEQFF
DNA: TGTGCCAGCAGTGCCTCGGGGGGGAATGAGCAGTTCTTC

V: TRBV20-1
J: TRBJ1-4
D: .
size: .
CDR3: CSADILESGPKNEKLFF
DNA: TGCAGTGCCGATATCCTCGAATCGGGGCCCAAAAATGAAAAACTGTTTTTT

V: TRBV6-6
J: TRBJ1-6
D: TRBD1
size: .
CDR3: CASSYRDRASPLHF
DNA: TGTGCCAGCAGTTACCGGGACAGGGCGTCACCCCTCCACTTT